This T cell receptor beta chain came from a study of shared clonotypes between healthy human individuals. Findings of the study overall: Some naive CD4 clonotypes, 4.5% to 5.5%, turned up in common across several donors. Some clonotypes were shared by all four sorted-subset donors, while others were not shared. The non-shared ones had lower generation probabilities than the shared ones. Memory subsets generally showed lower estimated richness than naive subsets.

V dropped 8 bases and J dropped 7; count of bases not matched to a gene: 17. This CDR3 comprises 16 residues. Germline CDR1 reads KGHSH; CDR2 reads LQKENI. Memory CD4+ cells were the fraction left after CD45RA+ naive selection. The count of this clone is one. The antigen remains undetermined. The table came from immunoSEQ multiplex PCR; TCRdb's copy has only in-frame clones and leaves some out. This table holds about 2.4 million clones, approximately 93% found once. Specimen: naive CD4+ T cells from PBMCs. Subset of the sample: CD45RA+ positively selected. The chain is built from TRBV18 and TRBJ2-7, with 10 positions matching TRBD2. The receptor was derived from a man younger than 35 in good health. Some clones in this sample may be carry-over from other donors' samples. The CDR3 sequence is CASAKTSGPLEGEQYF. The CDR3 coding sequence is TGTGCCAGCGCCAAGACTAGCGGGCCTCTAGAGGGAGAGCAGTACTTC. The full variable domain, with the rest looked up from reference TRBV18 and TRBJ2-7, is NAGVMQNPRHLVRRRGQEARLRCSPMKGHSHVYWYRQLPEEGLKFMVYLQKENIIDESGMPKERFSAEFPKEGPSILRIQQVVRGDSAAYFCASAKTSGPLEGEQYFGPGTRLTVT.